A single sample is the source of the 12 T cell receptor beta chains below, sequenced in a study of cytomegalovirus exposure and HLA in healthy donors. The PCR made use of 60 Vbeta and 13 Jbeta primers. Data came from immunoSEQ multiplex PCR; TCRdb stores just in-frame clones and leaves some out. Of 150,000 or so clones in the sample, about 80% were seen once. The sample was PBMCs. Every receptor here comes from a man aged 30 to 45 in good health and CMV-seropositive.

Remarks on this clone: The CDR3 carries no conserved terminal phenylalanine or tryptophan, so it likely arises from a read error. It is unclear where the CDR3 begins or ends on the DNA, so no DNA is shown, and the CDR3 is as TCRdb lists it. The chain employs TRBV28 and TRBJ1-2; the D call TRBD1 from the table was never checked on the DNA. CDR1 and CDR2 from the germline V gene are MDHEN and SYDVKM. The CDR3 length is 13 residues, termini included. This CDR3 is CASSTPGTVYSSL.

The V and J genes are TRBV27 and TRBJ2-7; no clear D. The CDR3 consists of 9 residues. Trimming took off 10 bases at V and 3 bases at J, with 4 bases between the two ends. The V gene's germline CDR1 is MNHEY and CDR2 SMNVEV (reference sequence). The CDR3 protein is CAIHYEQYF. CDR3 nucleotides: TGTGCCATCCACTACGAGCAGTACTTC.

The rearrangement joins TRBV7-9 to TRBJ2-5; no definite D call. This CDR3 is 14 amino acids long. Trimming stripped 1 base from V and 2 bases from J, with 8 bases between. Germline V gives CDR1 SEHNR, CDR2 FQNEAQ (reference sequence). CDR3 sequence (DNA): TGTGCCAGCAGCTTAGTAGTCGGGCAAGAGACCCAGTACTTC. It specifies CASSLVVGQETQYF.

This clone came up once. The chain uses TRBV30 and TRBJ2-7; D is perhaps TRBD1 (6 bases). The CDR3 is 14 amino acids. CDR1 and CDR2 from the germline V gene are GTSNPN and SVGIG (reference sequence). The V end was cut by 3 bases, the J end by 6 bases, with 18 bases between. The CDR3 DNA follows: TGTGCCTGGAGGTCGCCGGGCCCCAGGGGCGAGCAGTACTTC. Its translation is CAWRSPGPRGEQYF.

The rearrangement uses TRBV28 and TRBJ2-7; D not certain. Germline V gene sequence: CDR1 MDHEN, CDR2 SYDVKM. The CDR3 has 14 amino acids. V lost 3 bases and J 5 bases, leaving 14 bases between the germline ends. The CDR3 DNA is TGTGCCAGCAGTTTCGGCCGGGTAGTCCACGAGCAGTACTTC. It yields the protein CASSFGRVVHEQYF.

There are a few counts of this clone. The rearrangement uses TRBV7-2 and TRBJ2-7, with 10 bases identical to TRBD2. CDR1 is SGHTA and CDR2 is FQGNSA in the germline V gene. V lost 1 base to trimming and J lost 5 bases; unmatched junction nucleotides: 11. This CDR3 contains 17 residues. The CDR3 is CASSLVYSGTSADEQYF. The CDR3, as DNA: TGTGCCAGCAGCTTAGTTTATTCCGGGACTAGCGCCGACGAGCAGTACTTC.

As concerns this clone: Distinct nucleotide sequences in the sample also encode this CDR3. This rearrangement joins TRBV9 to TRBJ2-7; 7 bases are a match to TRBD1. The length of the CDR3 is 14 residues. CDR1 and CDR2 (germline): SGDLS, YYNGEE. V gave up 4 bases and J gave up 2 bases; unmatched junction bases: 6. This CDR3 is CASSLGGAPYEQYF. In nucleotides, the CDR3 is TGTGCCAGCAGCCTAGGGGGCGCCCCCTACGAGCAGTACTTC.

The genes are TRBV29-1 and TRBJ1-1; D is possibly TRBD1 (6 bases). Germline V gene lookup returns CDR1 SQVTM and CDR2 ANQGSEA. Between the trimmed V and J ends, which lost 5 bases and 3 bases, there was a span of 19 bases. This CDR3 has 15 residues. CDR3 sequence: CSVRLYSTGHTEAFF. The CDR3 nucleotides are TGCAGCGTTCGCCTATACTCGACAGGACACACTGAAGCTTTCTTT.

V usage is TRBV7-2 and J usage is TRBJ1-1; maybe TRBD1 (6 bases). V lost 5 bases and J lost 1, with 8 bases in between. The germline V gene encodes CDR1 SGHTA and CDR2 FQGNSA. The CDR3 contains 13 residues. In DNA form, the CDR3 reads TGTGCCAGCAGCCGACAGGAGAACACTGAAGCTTTCTTT. Its protein product is CASSRQENTEAFF.

The chain has TRBV18 and TRBJ2-7; TRBD2 matches at 7 bases. The CDR3 contains 15 residues. Germline lookup yields CDR1 KGHSH and CDR2 LQKENI. Trimming took 0 bases from V and 5 from J; bases not matched to a gene: 7. The CDR3 DNA reads as TGTGCCAGCTCACCACCGGGGGGGAGGTCCGACGAGCAGTACTTC. Translated: CASSPPGGRSDEQYF.

V and J are TRBV6-1 and TRBJ2-7; no clear D. Germline CDR1 and CDR2: MNHNS and SASEGT. Deletions cut 1 base from V and 0 bases from J, with 13 bases between. The CDR3 is 16 amino acids. CDR3 sequence (DNA): TGTGCCAGCAGTGAAGAAGAGCTCCGGAGCTCCTACGAGCAGTACTTC. Translating gives CASSEEELRSSYEQYF.

V is TRBV5-4 and J is TRBJ2-1; TRBD2 is a possible D gene (6 bases). Germline V gene sequence: CDR1 SGHNT, CDR2 YYREEE (reference sequence). The CDR3 covers 15 residues. V was trimmed by 0 bases and J by 6 bases, leaving 13 bases between them. The CDR3 nucleotides are TGTGCCAGCAGCTTGGTCGGCGGGAAAGGCAATGAGCAGTTCTTC. This sequence encodes CASSLVGGKGNEQFF. The full variable domain, rest sourced from reference TRBV5-4 and TRBJ2-1, is ETGVTQSPTHLIKTRGQQVTLRCSSQSGHNTVSWYQQALGQGPQFIFQYYREEENGRGNFPPRFSGLQFPNYSSELNVNALELDDSALYLCASSLVGGKGNEQFFGPGTRLTVL.